This T cell receptor beta chain was found in a study of blood T cell repertoires in COVID-19. TCRdb's copy holds only in-frame clones and misses some; the assay was immunoSEQ multiplex PCR. The sample includes tens of thousands of clones, 90% of them seen just once. CDR3 size: 14 residues. Trimming took 6 bases from V and 6 from J; bases not matched to a gene: 4. Germline assignment: CDR1 ENHRY and CDR2 SYGVKD. Sequenced material: peripheral blood. The TCR was taken from a man aged 60 to 75 with acute or convalescent COVID-19. J is TRBJ2-4 and V is TRBV10-3; 11 nucleotides match TRBD1. The chain's CDR3 is CAISGQGAANIQYF. CDR3 coding DNA: TGTGCCATCAGCGGACAGGGGGCGGCAAACATTCAGTACTTC.